A selection of T cell receptor beta chains follows, all from one sample in a study of blood T cells in healthy people across ages. TCRdb itself ran the 5' RACE reads through MiXCR, one entry per CDR3 protein. This sample carries about 670,000 distinct CDR3 sequences, around 38% of them seen once, and the ten largest clones take about 32%. Sequencing was performed on blood. These receptors originate from an elderly man in good health. Both conserved end residues are part of each CDR3. The order of the fields is V gene, clone size, D gene, J gene, CDR3 DNA, CDR3 protein. D genes are given only for firm matches. The size of a clone is reported for some rows only, either as once, few or many, or as a class for expanded clones.

>TRBV28|few|-|TRBJ1-5
TGTGCCAGCAGTTTATCCCGCAGAAATCAGCCCCAGCATTTT
CASSLSRRNQPQHF
>TRBV20-1|-|-|TRBJ2-7
TGCAGTGCTACCTCCTCGGGGGTCACGACCACCTACGAGCAGTACTTC
CSATSSGVTTTYEQYF
>TRBV7-2|-|-|TRBJ2-5
TGTGCCAGCAGCGATTCCGGGACTTTGGAGACCCAGTACTTC
CASSDSGTLETQYF
>TRBV7-3|-|-|TRBJ2-3
TGTGCCAGCAGCGTTGTTGCGACAGATACGCAGTATTTT
CASSVVATDTQYF
>TRBV5-5|many|TRBD1|TRBJ2-6
TGTGCCAGCAGCAAGGACAGGGGAAGCTCTGTAGGCTCTGGGGCCAACGTCCTGACTTTC
CASSKDRGSSVGSGANVLTF
>TRBV29-1|many|TRBD2|TRBJ2-5
TGCAGCGTTGGCCTAGCGGGACAAGAGACCCAGTACTTC
CSVGLAGQETQYF
>TRBV21-1|-|-|TRBJ2-5
TGTGCCAGCAGCCAAATACCCTACAAACGGCAGGGAAAAGAGACCCAGTACTTC
CASSQIPYKRQGKETQYF
>TRBV7-2|-|-|TRBJ2-7
TGTGCCAGCAGCTCCATAGGGGGACTCCGGACGGAGAGCTCCTACGAGCAGTACTTC
CASSSIGGLRTESSYEQYF
>TRBV20-1|few|TRBD2|TRBJ2-1
TGCAGTGCTCCCCATCCTACTAGCGACTCCTACAATGAGCAGTTCTTC
CSAPHPTSDSYNEQFF
>TRBV2|few|TRBD2|TRBJ2-3
TGTGCCAGCAGTGGGGTTCAACTAGCGGGAGATGGCACAGATACGCAGTATTTT
CASSGVQLAGDGTDTQYF
>TRBV9|-|TRBD2|TRBJ2-3
TGTGCCAGCAGCGCCCGGCGGGGGGTAACAGATACGCAGTATTTT
CASSARRGVTDTQYF
>TRBV3-1|few|-|TRBJ2-7
TGTGCCAGCAGCCCCCGGACAGTTACCTACGAGCAGTACTTC
CASSPRTVTYEQYF
>TRBV20-1|-|TRBD1|TRBJ1-6
TGCAGTGCCCAAACAGGGGGCTCCTATAATTCACCCCTCCACTTT
CSAQTGGSYNSPLHF
>TRBV20-1|-|-|TRBJ1-6
TGCAGTGCTAGACCCCCGGGCTCCTATAATTCACCCCTCCACTTT
CSARPPGSYNSPLHF
>TRBV20-1|-|-|TRBJ2-7
TGCAGTGCTTGCGGGATATCGGGTCGGGGATCCTACGAGCAGTACTTC
CSACGISGRGSYEQYF
>TRBV29-1|once|TRBD2|TRBJ2-7
TGCAGCGTTGAAGATCAGCGGGGGTACGAGCAGTACTTC
CSVEDQRGYEQYF
>TRBV9|many|TRBD2|TRBJ2-1
TGTGCCAGCAGCGTAGTCGCGGGGGGGCTTAATGAGCAGTTCTTC
CASSVVAGGLNEQFF
>TRBV6-2/TRBV6-3|few|TRBD2|TRBJ2-7
TGTGCCAGCAGTTTGACAGGAGGACTAGCGGGAGGACCAACCTACGAGCAGTACTTC
CASSLTGGLAGGPTYEQYF
>TRBV14|few|-|TRBJ1-1
TGTGCCAGCAGCCAAGTCCAGGGCGCTGAAGCTTTCTTT
CASSQVQGAEAFF
>TRBV6-2/TRBV6-3|-|TRBD2|TRBJ2-2
TGTGCCAGCAGTTACGCGGGGGGAGCGTGGACCGGGGAGCTGTTTTTT
CASSYAGGAWTGELFF
>TRBV20-1|-|TRBD2|TRBJ2-1
TGCAGTGCCAGAACTGCGGGAGGGAGCTCCTACAATGAGCAGTTCTTC
CSARTAGGSSYNEQFF
>TRBV6-1|-|-|TRBJ1-5
TGTGCCAGCAGCACCGGGACGCAGAAGACCTTAAATCAGCCCCAGCATTTT
CASSTGTQKTLNQPQHF
>TRBV11-1|-|-|TRBJ2-1
TGTGTCAGCGGCGAGCAAACGATGGGGAGGGAGCAGTTCTTC
CVSGEQTMGREQFF
>TRBV20-1|-|TRBD2|TRBJ2-3
TGCAGTGCTAGACCCGGGACTAGCGATTATACGCAGTATTTT
CSARPGTSDYTQYF
>TRBV4-2|-|-|TRBJ2-5
TGTGCCAGCAGCCAGGCCGTAGCTTCAGGTTACCAAGAGACCCAGTACTTC
CASSQAVASGYQETQYF
>TRBV5-1|-|TRBD1|TRBJ2-1
TGCGCCAGCGGCACAGGACAGGTGTTGAATGAGCAGTTCTTC
CASGTGQVLNEQFF
>TRBV6-6|many|-|TRBJ2-7
TGTGCCAGCAGTTACTCGAGAGGGGCGCACTCCTACGAGCAGTACTTC
CASSYSRGAHSYEQYF
>TRBV10-2|-|-|TRBJ2-7
TGCGCCAGCAGTGCTGCCGGCCACAGCTCCTACGAGCAGTACTTC
CASSAAGHSSYEQYF
>TRBV20-1|-|-|TRBJ2-4
TGCAGTGTTAGGGATCCGCAGGGAGTTAAAAACATTCAGTACTTC
CSVRDPQGVKNIQYF
>TRBV20-1|many|TRBD2|TRBJ2-2
TGCAGTGCGTTGACTAGCGAGAACACCGGGGAGCTGTTTTTT
CSALTSENTGELFF
>TRBV7-2|many|-|TRBJ2-7
TGTGCCAGCAGCTCGACCGCGGGATACGAGCAGTACTTC
CASSSTAGYEQYF
>TRBV6-1|-|TRBD2|TRBJ2-7
TGTGCCAGCAATCCGCGGGGCTCCCTGCGGGGGGGAACCTACGAGCAGTACTTC
CASNPRGSLRGGTYEQYF
>TRBV20-1|-|TRBD2|TRBJ2-1
TGCAGTGCTAGTAAGGCTAGCGGGGGCAATGAGCAGTTCTTC
CSASKASGGNEQFF
>TRBV10-1|few|-|TRBJ1-5
TGCGCCAGCAGTGAGGCGAGTGGGGGCAATCAGCCCCAGCATTTT
CASSEASGGNQPQHF
>TRBV11-2|-|-|TRBJ2-7
TGTGCCAGCAGCCCCCTCCGCGCGGGGGCCCCCTACGAGCAGTACTTC
CASSPLRAGAPYEQYF
>TRBV5-1|-|-|TRBJ2-1
TGCGCCAGCAGCTCATCCGGGACTCCCTACTACAATGAGCAGTTCTTC
CASSSSGTPYYNEQFF
>TRBV5-1|-|-|TRBJ2-4
TGCGCCAGCAGCTTTCAGGAATCCAATATAGCCAAAAACATTCAGTACTTC
CASSFQESNIAKNIQYF
>TRBV28|-|TRBD2|TRBJ2-1
TGTGCCAGCAGTTCACCAATGACTAGCGGGAGTGTCAATGAGCAGTTCTTC
CASSSPMTSGSVNEQFF
>TRBV25-1|many|-|TRBJ2-7
TGTGCCACGACGGCCGGGCCCCAAGGTCCGGAGCAGTACTTC
CATTAGPQGPEQYF
>TRBV7-9|-|-|TRBJ2-7
TGTGCCAGCCAGGGGGAGGTCCGCTACGAGCAGTACTTC
CASQGEVRYEQYF
>TRBV20-1|-|TRBD2|TRBJ2-5
TGCAGTGCTAACCCCATCGGACGAGCGGGAAAAGAGACCCAGTACTTC
CSANPIGRAGKETQYF
>TRBV10-2|-|-|TRBJ1-1
TGCGCCAGCAGTGAGTACGCAGGACGTGCCATGAACACTGAAGCTTTCTTT
CASSEYAGRAMNTEAFF
>TRBV7-2|-|TRBD1|TRBJ2-5
TGTGCCAGCAGCTTAGCCCTAGACAGGGCAGAGACCCAGTACTTC
CASSLALDRAETQYF
>TRBV10-1|many|-|TRBJ2-7
TGTGCCAGCAGTGAAGCGGGGACAGCCTACGAGCAGTACTTC
CASSEAGTAYEQYF
>TRBV29-1|many|-|TRBJ2-1
TGCAGCGTCGGGGATTGGGGTGAGCAGTTCTTC
CSVGDWGEQFF
>TRBV20-1|-|TRBD2|TRBJ2-1
TGCAGTGCTAGAGACCGAGCGGGAGTGTCTAGGAATGAGCAGTTCTTC
CSARDRAGVSRNEQFF
>TRBV20-1|-|-|TRBJ1-1
TGCAGTACTAGAGAAGGCAGCCTAATGAACACTGAAGCTTTCTTT
CSTREGSLMNTEAFF
>TRBV7-8|many|TRBD1|TRBJ2-3
TGTGCCAGCATCCGGGACAGGCGCACAGATACGCAGTATTTT
CASIRDRRTDTQYF
>TRBV5-1|few|-|TRBJ2-3
TGCGCCAGCAGCGGGGGTAGGCCCGGCGGATCTAGCACAGATACGCAGTATTTT
CASSGGRPGGSSTDTQYF
>TRBV7-2|-|TRBD2|TRBJ2-1
TGTGCCAGCAGCGAACTAGCGGGAGCTTCTTACAATGAGCAGTTCTTC
CASSELAGASYNEQFF
>TRBV20-1|-|-|TRBJ1-2
TGCAGTGCTAGGGGAGGGGACGATGGCTACACCTTC
CSARGGDDGYTF
>TRBV7-9|few|-|TRBJ1-4
TGTGCCAGCAGCTTCCAAGAGAAACTGTTTTTT
CASSFQEKLFF
>TRBV4-1|few|-|TRBJ2-1
TGCGCCAGCAGCCAAGATTGGGGACCGGGGTTTGGGGGTGAGCAGTTCTTC
CASSQDWGPGFGGEQFF
>TRBV6-2/TRBV6-3|few|-|TRBJ2-7
TGTGCCAGCAGAGACACTCAGGTCTCCTACGAGCAGTACTTC
CASRDTQVSYEQYF
>TRBV7-2|-|-|TRBJ2-1
TGTGCCAGCAGCCCCCAGGCCCTCGAAAGAAATGAGCAGTTCTTC
CASSPQALERNEQFF